These 22 T cell receptor beta chains originate from one sample sequenced in a study of cytotoxic CD8 clonotypes in ibrutinib-treated CLL. Some clones are missing from TCRdb's copy, which holds only in-frame ones; the method was immunoSEQ multiplex PCR. The sample records about 85,000 clones, roughly 83% being singletons. The source material was PBMCs, sampled after 12 months of ibrutinib treatment. All receptors derive from a human donor with chronic lymphocytic leukemia.

V gene TRBV18 combines with J gene TRBJ1-1; 7 positions match TRBD1. J was trimmed by 8 bases and V by 2 bases; bases with no gene match: 11. Germline loops: CDR1 KGHSH, CDR2 LQKENI. CDR3 length: 15 amino acids. CDR3 in amino acids: CASSPTGTDNGEAFF. CDR3 coding DNA: TGTGCCAGCTCACCAACCGGGACAGACAACGGGGAAGCTTTCTTT.

The chain joins TRBV29-1 to TRBJ2-3; D is ambiguous. V shed 4 bases and J shed 4 bases, with 12 bases lying between them. Germline V gene data show CDR1 as SQVTM and CDR2 as ANQGSEA. CDR3 size: 13 residues. CDR3 sequence: CSVALLLADTQYF. The DNA for the CDR3 is TGCAGCGTTGCGTTGTTGTTGGCAGATACGCAGTATTTT.

The rearrangement links TRBV5-6 to TRBJ1-6, with D possibly matching TRBD1 (5 bases). Per germline, CDR1 SGHDT and CDR2 YYEEEE. Trimming cost V 3 bases and J 10 bases, with 14 bases left between them. CDR3 length equals 14 residues. The CDR3 loop reads CASSWGSITSPLHF. DNA for the CDR3: TGTGCCAGCAGCTGGGGGTCAATCACCTCACCCCTCCACTTT.

The genes are TRBV6-1 and TRBJ2-7, with a tentative D call TRBD1 (5 bases). This CDR3 spans 15 amino acids. The V and J ends lost 7 bases and 3 bases respectively, with 19 bases between them. The germline V gene has CDR1 MNHNS and CDR2 SASEGT. CDR3 sequence (DNA): TGTGCCAGCACCCTAGAACCTGGGGCCCGCTACGAGCAGTACTTC. Amino acid sequence: CASTLEPGARYEQYF.

The sample holds a few counts of this clone. As DNA, the CDR3 is TGTGCCTGGAGGGTGGCGAACACTGAAGCTTTCTTT. It yields the protein CAWRVANTEAFF. This chain joins TRBV30 and TRBJ1-1; D unclear. Germline V lookup: CDR1 GTSNPN, CDR2 SVGIG (reference sequence). The CDR3 loop spans 12 amino acids. V was shortened by 3 bases and J by 1 base, with 6 bases between the two germline ends.

The chain carries TRBV4-3 and TRBJ2-3, with D perhaps matching TRBD2 (5 bases). CDR1 is LGHNA and CDR2 is YSLEER in the germline V gene. Between the trimmed V and J ends, which lost 1 base and 0 bases, there was a span of 11 bases. The CDR3 runs to 16 residues. The CDR3 region has the DNA TGCGCCAGCAGCCAAGGGGAGCGGTTGAGCACAGATACGCAGTATTTT. Protein sequence: CASSQGERLSTDTQYF.

The chain links TRBV25-1 to TRBJ1-1, with no clear D. Germline values: CDR1 MGHDK, CDR2 SYGVNS. V lost 1 base and J lost 3, with 12 bases in between. CDR3 length: 15 amino acids. CDR3 nucleotide sequence: TGTGCCAGCAGTGAATCGCGGGGTGGAGACACTGAAGCTTTCTTT. Residues: CASSESRGGDTEAFF.

The gene calls are TRBV5-1 and TRBJ2-2; TRBD2 might be the D (5 bases). V dropped 7 bases and J dropped 5 bases, with 18 bases sitting between them. The CDR3 covers 15 residues. Germline CDR1 is SGHRS and CDR2 is YFSETQ. The CDR3 DNA reads as TGCGCCAGCGCGATAGCGCCCCGTGGGACCGGGGAGCTGTTTTTT. Amino acids: CASAIAPRGTGELFF. Supplemented by reference TRBV5-1 and TRBJ2-2, the full variable domain reads KAGVTQTPRYLIKTRGQQVTLSCSPISGHRSVSWYQQTPGQGLQFLFEYFSETQRNKGNFPGRFSGRQFSNSRSEMNVSTLELGDSALYLCASAIAPRGTGELFFGEGSRLTVL.

V and J are TRBV7-8 and TRBJ2-2; TRBD2 matches 10 bases. Germline V lookup: CDR1 SGHVS, CDR2 FQNEAQ. The J segment lost 6 bases and the V segment lost 5 bases, leaving 9 bases of the junction unmatched. The CDR3 extends over 16 amino acids. The CDR3 sequence: CASSPRLAGAPGELFF. The DNA of the CDR3 is TGTGCCAGCAGCCCCCGGCTAGCGGGGGCCCCCGGGGAGCTGTTTTTT.

A few counts support this clone. The chain has TRBV28 and TRBJ2-7; no firm D call. The CDR3 totals 11 residues. The germline V gene encodes CDR1 MDHEN and CDR2 SYDVKM. The V end lost 2 bases, the J end lost 5 bases, and 4 bases lay between the germline ends. CDR3 in amino acids: CASSLGNEQYF. As DNA, the CDR3 is TGTGCCAGCAGTTTAGGAAACGAGCAGTACTTC.

The rearrangement links TRBV5-1 to TRBJ2-7; 7 nucleotides match TRBD1. After removal of 0 bases from V and 7 bases from J, the junction contained 10 bases not matched to a gene. Germline V CDR1 and CDR2: SGHRS, YFSETQ. This CDR3 has 15 amino acids. The CDR3 region is CASSLGPDRPWEQYF. In DNA, the CDR3 is TGCGCCAGCAGCTTGGGGCCGGACAGGCCGTGGGAGCAGTACTTC.

The V gene is TRBV7-3, the J gene TRBJ2-2; TRBD2 might be the D (5 bases). CDR1 and CDR2 from the germline V gene are SGHTA and FQGTGA. Trimming removed 1 base from V and 5 bases from J, with 17 bases in between. This CDR3 contains 17 residues. For the CDR3, the DNA is TGTGCCAGCAGCTTAAGAGGGCGGCTGGTGGGGACCGGGGAGCTGTTTTTT. This encodes CASSLRGRLVGTGELFF.

The CDR3 sequence: CASTGTSGYEQYF. The CDR3 nucleotides read TGTGCCAGCACCGGGACTAGCGGCTACGAGCAGTACTTC. The J gene is TRBJ2-7, the V gene TRBV6-1; 11 nucleotides match TRBD2. There are 13 residues in the CDR3. Germline V CDR1 and CDR2: MNHNS, SASEGT. V shed 7 bases and J 3 bases; nucleotides not matched to a gene: 2.

J is TRBJ1-4 and V is TRBV7-2; 7 positions agree with TRBD1. This CDR3 has 15 amino acids. Germline trimming cut 2 bases from V and 8 bases from J; bases unmatched to any gene: 8. Germline lookup yields CDR1 SGHTA and CDR2 FQGNSA. Here the CDR3 reads CASSLTRDRPEKLFF. The CDR3 nucleotides are TGTGCCAGCAGCTTAACCCGGGACAGACCGGAAAAACTGTTTTTT. Variable domain in full (rest from reference TRBV7-2 and TRBJ1-4): GAGVSQSPSNKVTEKGKDVELRCDPISGHTALYWYRQSLGQGLEFLIYFQGNSAPDKSGLPSDRFSAERTGGSVSTLTIQRTQQEDSAVYLCASSLTRDRPEKLFFGSGTQLSVL.

This clone showed up just once. The chain uses TRBV2 and TRBJ1-1; D is unclear. The CDR3 runs 11 residues. V lost 2 bases and J 11 bases, leaving 9 bases between the germline ends. Germline V CDR1 and CDR2: SNHLY, FYNNEI. DNA for the CDR3: TGTGCCAGCAGTGAACTCCTGTGGGCTTTCTTT. Translated: CASSELLWAFF.

The chain links TRBV10-3 to TRBJ1-1; 11 bases line up with TRBD1. With V trimmed by 6 bases and J by 5 bases, 14 bases remained unmatched. Germline CDR1 ENHRY, CDR2 SYGVKD. The CDR3 has 17 amino acids. The CDR3 loop is CAIRSVPGQGERTEAFF. In DNA, the CDR3 is TGTGCCATCAGATCAGTCCCGGGACAGGGGGAGCGGACTGAAGCTTTCTTT.

This clone has a count of ten or more. The chain recombines TRBV19 with TRBJ2-2; 10 nucleotides agree with TRBD2. The V segment lost 1 base and the J segment 7 bases; nucleotides outside the gene matches: 9. This CDR3 has 17 amino acids. CDR1 is LNHDA and CDR2 is SQIVND in the germline V gene (reference sequence). For the CDR3, the DNA is TGTGCCAGTAGTATAGGGAGGCTAGCGGGAGTTGGCGGGGAGCTGTTTTTT. Its translation is CASSIGRLAGVGGELFF.

The rearrangement uses TRBV9 and TRBJ2-3; D not resolved. Trimming took off 0 bases at V and 1 base at J, with 15 bases between the two ends. The CDR3 totals 17 residues. Germline assignment: CDR1 SGDLS and CDR2 YYNGEE. Here the CDR3 reads CASSVELVGPRTDTQYF. The DNA of the CDR3 is TGTGCCAGCAGCGTAGAGTTGGTGGGCCCCCGCACAGATACGCAGTATTTT.

The rearrangement joins TRBV7-2 to TRBJ1-2; a possible D gene is TRBD1 (5 bases). Trimming cost V 0 bases and J 4 bases, with 9 bases left between them. Germline assignment: CDR1 SGHTA and CDR2 FQGNSA. CDR3 size: 14 residues. This CDR3 reads CASSLAAGLYGYTF. CDR3 DNA: TGTGCCAGCAGCTTAGCGGCAGGGCTCTATGGCTACACCTTC. The full variable domain, rest sourced from reference TRBV7-2 and TRBJ1-2, is GAGVSQSPSNKVTEKGKDVELRCDPISGHTALYWYRQSLGQGLEFLIYFQGNSAPDKSGLPSDRFSAERTGGSVSTLTIQRTQQEDSAVYLCASSLAAGLYGYTFGSGTRLTVV.

V and J are TRBV6-5 and TRBJ2-3; D is unresolved. Germline V lookup: CDR1 MNHEY, CDR2 SVGAGI. This CDR3 region has 14 residues. Trimming removed 7 bases from V and 2 bases from J, with 13 bases in between. CDR3 protein: CASTYGSPTDTQYF. CDR3 bases: TGTGCCAGCACCTACGGGTCGCCCACAGATACGCAGTATTTT.

The chain links TRBV4-3 to TRBJ2-2; D may be TRBD1 (5 bases). V gave up 1 base and J gave up 6 bases, with 15 bases separating them. This CDR3 spans 16 amino acids. Germline V gene sequence: CDR1 LGHNA, CDR2 YSLEER. In DNA form, the CDR3 reads TGCGCCAGCAGCCAAGTGGGCAGGGAAGGTCCCGGGGAGCTGTTTTTT. This encodes CASSQVGREGPGELFF.

In this sample, this clone is medium-sized. As DNA, the CDR3 is TGTGCCAGCAGTCGTAGACAGGGGGGAGCTTTCTTT. Its protein product is CASSRRQGGAFF. J is TRBJ1-1 and V is TRBV6-5; 9 nucleotides agree with TRBD1. The V gene end was trimmed by 5 bases and the J gene end by 10 bases; junction bases not matched to a gene: 5. The CDR3 totals 12 residues. CDR1 and CDR2 (germline): MNHEY, SVGAGI.